The 17 T cell receptor beta chains reported below all come from one sample, sequenced in a study of blood T cell repertoires in COVID-19. Sequencing was performed with immunoSEQ multiplex PCR; in TCRdb, only in-frame clones are kept and a portion is missing. The data show about 210,000 clones, 80% to 90% seen once. Sequenced sample: peripheral blood. The source of these receptors is a woman aged 45-60 years with acute or convalescent COVID-19.

The chain has TRBV19 and TRBJ1-1; tentative D call: TRBD1 (6 bases). Germline-derived CDR1 and CDR2 are LNHDA and SQIVND (reference sequence). The CDR3 covers 19 residues. With 2 bases removed from V and 7 bases from J, the gap between germline ends came to 29 bases. The CDR3 reads CASSINSRQGPGSRGEAFF. The CDR3 DNA reads as TGTGCCAGTAGTATAAATTCTCGTCAGGGGCCGGGCTCCCGTGGTGAAGCTTTCTTT.

J is TRBJ2-5 and V is TRBV24-1, with 9 bases aligning to TRBD2. V shed 0 bases, J shed 5 bases, and the junction held 15 bases outside the gene matches. Germline CDR1 reads KGHDR; CDR2 reads SFDVKD. The CDR3 loop spans 19 amino acids. The chain's CDR3 is CATSDLARGIAGDGETQYF. The DNA of the CDR3 is TGTGCCACCAGTGATTTGGCCAGGGGGATAGCGGGAGACGGTGAGACCCAGTACTTC.

The rearrangement uses TRBV20-1 and TRBJ2-7; a weak D match, TRBD2 (6 bases). Per the germline V gene, CDR1 is DFQATT and CDR2 is SNEGSKA (reference sequence). The V end was cut by 3 bases, the J end by 6 bases, with 15 bases between. The CDR3 sequence is 13 residues long. CDR3 nucleotide sequence: TGCAGTGCTAGTCCAGCGGGTAGGTTCGAGCAGTACTTC. It translates to CSASPAGRFEQYF.

V gene TRBV24-1 combines with J gene TRBJ2-5, with D possibly matching TRBD2 (5 bases). Germline CDR1 is KGHDR and CDR2 is SFDVKD. The V gene lost 5 bases and the J gene lost 2 bases, with 11 bases spanning the gap. CDR3 size: 14 residues. CDR3: CATSGPGSQETQYF. The CDR3 DNA reads as TGTGCCACCAGTGGGCCGGGGAGTCAAGAGACCCAGTACTTC.

The sample holds a few counts of this clone. The chain employs TRBV28 and TRBJ2-1; 11 bases map to TRBD1. From germline, CDR1 is MDHEN and CDR2 SYDVKM. The length of the CDR3 is 15 residues. The J segment lost 4 bases and the V segment lost 6 bases, leaving 5 bases of the junction unmatched. In DNA, the CDR3 is TGTGCCAGCAGGGTGGGGACAGGGGGATACAATGAGCAGTTCTTC. Amino acid sequence: CASRVGTGGYNEQFF. Complete variable domain (other parts from reference TRBV28 and TRBJ2-1): DVKVTQSSRYLVKRTGEKVFLECVQDMDHENMFWYRQDPGLGLRLIYFSYDVKMKEKGDIPEGYSVSREKKERFSLILESASTNQTSMYLCASRVGTGGYNEQFFGPGTRLTVL.

In this sample, this clone turned up once. J is TRBJ2-3 and V is TRBV5-6; no reliable D call. The CDR3 is 15 amino acids. V was shortened by 0 bases and J by 5 bases, with 13 bases between the two germline ends. Per the germline V gene, CDR1 is SGHDT and CDR2 is YYEEEE. This CDR3 reads CASSLVAQRGDTQYF. For the CDR3, the DNA is TGTGCCAGCAGCTTGGTGGCCCAACGAGGAGATACGCAGTATTTT. Looking up the rest from reference TRBV5-6 and TRBJ2-3 gives the full variable domain: DAGVTQSPTHLIKTRGQQVTLRCSPKSGHDTVSWYQQALGQGPQFIFQYYEEEERQRGNFPDRFSGHQFPNYSSELNVNALLLGDSALYLCASSLVAQRGDTQYFGPGTRLTVL.

This sequence joins TRBV11-2 and TRBJ1-1; 7 bases map to TRBD1. V was pared by 1 base and J by 4 bases, with 6 bases of the junction left unmatched. In germline, CDR1 is SGHAT, CDR2 FQNNGV. The CDR3 sequence is 15 residues long. CDR3 amino acids: CASSLVATGSTEAFF. The CDR3 bases are TGTGCCAGCAGCTTAGTTGCGACAGGGTCCACTGAAGCTTTCTTT.

This chain joins TRBV20-1 and TRBJ1-5, with 10 positions matching TRBD1. CDR3 size: 14 residues. The J segment lost 6 bases and the V segment lost 3 bases, leaving 5 bases of the junction unmatched. Per germline, CDR1 DFQATT and CDR2 SNEGSKA (reference sequence). In DNA, the CDR3 is TGCAGTGCTAGTGACAGGGGGCCGGGTCAGCCCCAGCATTTT. Translating it yields CSASDRGPGQPQHF.

V gene TRBV28 combines with J gene TRBJ2-1; D unresolved. Germline CDR1 and CDR2: MDHEN and SYDVKM. This CDR3 has 13 residues. V was pared by 3 bases and J by 6 bases, with 9 bases between. The CDR3 coding sequence is TGTGCCAGCAGTTTGAGTGGTGGCAATGAGCAGTTCTTC. This translates into CASSLSGGNEQFF.

V gene TRBV3-1 (or the pseudogene TRBV3-2) combines with J gene TRBJ2-1, with D possibly matching TRBD1 (5 bases). This CDR3 region has 14 residues. V was trimmed by 3 bases and J by 10 bases, leaving 16 bases between them. In germline, CDR1 is LGHDT, CDR2 YNNKEL (reference sequence). The CDR3 reads CASSQMHRFAEQFF. As DNA, the CDR3 is TGTGCCAGCAGCCAGATGCACAGGTTTGCCGAGCAGTTCTTC.

The gene calls are TRBV5-4 and TRBJ2-1; D is uncertain. The germline V and J ends were trimmed by 0 bases and 3 bases, with 7 bases remaining between them. The germline gives CDR1 SGHNT, CDR2 YYREEE (reference sequence). The CDR3 is made up of 14 amino acids. Written as DNA, the CDR3 is TGTGCCAGCAGCTTGGGAGATTTCTACAATGAGCAGTTCTTC. This gives the protein CASSLGDFYNEQFF.

The rearrangement links TRBV15 to TRBJ2-1; the D gene is possibly TRBD2 (7 bases). Germline V gives CDR1 LNHNV, CDR2 YYDKDF (reference sequence). The CDR3 extends over 15 amino acids. V was trimmed by 0 bases and J by 8 bases, leaving 14 bases between them. The CDR3 reads CATSRDRIGGDEQFF. CDR3 DNA: TGTGCCACCAGCAGAGATCGGATAGGGGGGGATGAGCAGTTCTTC.

This chain links TRBV2 with TRBJ2-1; 7 positions agree with TRBD2. Germline CDR1 SNHLY, CDR2 FYNNEI. The junction had 17 bases not matched to a gene; V was cut back by 5 bases and J by 4 bases. The CDR3 is 18 residues long. Here the CDR3 reads CASSISAATSRVYNEQFF. The DNA of the CDR3 is TGTGCCAGCAGTATTAGTGCCGCGACTAGCAGGGTATACAATGAGCAGTTCTTC.

V is TRBV6-6 and J is TRBJ2-3, with TRBD2 identical over 9 bases. In germline, CDR1 is MNHNY, CDR2 SVGAGI (reference sequence). The CDR3 is made up of 16 amino acids. Trimming removed 5 bases from V and 2 bases from J; junction bases left unmatched: 8. The CDR3 DNA sequence: TGTGCCAGCAGTCCCCCAGGACTAGCGACCACAGATACGCAGTATTTT. This gives the protein CASSPPGLATTDTQYF.

V gene TRBV7-9 combines with J gene TRBJ2-3; 15 nucleotides agree with TRBD2. Looked up from germline, CDR1 is SEHNR and CDR2 is FQNEAQ (reference sequence). CDR3 length: 16 residues. With 5 bases clipped from V and 6 bases from J, the junction kept 6 bases outside the gene matches. CDR3 in DNA: TGTGCCAGCAGCCTGGGACTAGCGGGAGGTATGGATACGCAGTATTTT. This encodes CASSLGLAGGMDTQYF.

This chain joins TRBV15 and TRBJ2-3; D unresolved. V lost 5 bases, J lost 2 bases, and 20 bases lay in between. The CDR3 is 17 amino acids. Germline V CDR1 and CDR2: LNHNV, YYDKDF (reference sequence). The CDR3 region is CATSPRRGGHFTDTQYF. The CDR3 DNA sequence: TGTGCCACCAGCCCGAGAAGAGGCGGCCACTTCACAGATACGCAGTATTTT.

The J gene is TRBJ2-3, the V gene TRBV9, with TRBD1 as a possible D gene (5 bases). From germline, CDR1 is SGDLS and CDR2 YYNGEE. CDR3 length equals 15 residues. V was trimmed by 0 bases and J by 2 bases, leaving 10 bases between them. The CDR3 bases are TGTGCCAGCAGCGTAGAGGCAGGGCTCACAGATACGCAGTATTTT. Protein sequence: CASSVEAGLTDTQYF.